The present TCR beta chain was sequenced within a study of chemoradiotherapy in HPV16-positive cancers. Turning to the study itself: Functional T-cell assays on two HPV16-positive patients' cells defined candidate HPV-specific clones and common TCR motifs.

The assay was immunoSEQ multiplex PCR, and TCRdb's table has in-frame clones only and misses some. The sample contains 25,000 to 30,000 clones, roughly 92% of which appear only once. General study results and limits: HPV-responsive T-cell expansion during chemoradiotherapy was linked to improved recurrence-free survival in HPV16-positive patients.

With regard to this clone: Antigen: not known.

The CDR3 spans 14 residues. V lost 7 bases and J lost 6; bases outside the gene matches: 9. CDR1 and CDR2 from the germline V gene are LNHDA and SQIVND (reference sequence). The sample was blood, taken from a patient who underwent chemoradiotherapy. The TCR sequence derives from a human donor with HPV-associated anogenital cancer. The genes are TRBV19 and TRBJ1-5; TRBD1 agrees at 7 bases. The CDR3 here is CASIDRATGQPQHF. The CDR3 DNA reads TGTGCCAGTATCGACAGGGCGACAGGTCAGCCCCAGCATTTT.